One T cell receptor beta chain is described in this entry. Its antigen is currently unknown. Germline V gene data show CDR1 as MNHEY and CDR2 as SMNVEV (reference sequence). CDR3 length: 13 residues. Trimming pared 8 bases from V and 0 bases from J, leaving 10 bases between. This record belongs to a study of CD4 T cells in relation to SARS-CoV-2 and coronaviruses. On the study more broadly: The restricting HLA molecule for shared crossreactive spike epitopes was mapped. General study results and limits: Crossreactivity was assessed only for spike protein, not other viral proteins.

CD4+ T cells from unexposed donors were obtained before the COVID-19 pandemic (2011-2018). After ten to eleven days of culture, CD4+ T cells were isolated. As cell numbers allowed, unexposed-donor CD4+ T cells faced SARS-CoV-2 S/N and four cold-coronavirus spikes. Fresh IL-2 medium replaced half the medium on days 3 and 7. Sequencing used immunoSEQ multiplex PCR; TCRdb keeps in-frame clones, though not all of them. The table includes tens of thousands of clones, around 78% detected once. The V call is TRBV27, the J call TRBJ1-2; tentative D call: TRBD1 (6 bases). The sequence came from a human donor in good health. Input material: CD4+ T cells from PBMCs, cultured in vitro. The CDR3 sequence: CASRTAANYGYTF. CDR3 DNA sequence: TGTGCCAGCCGGACAGCCGCTAACTATGGCTACACCTTC.